These 21 T cell receptor beta chains came from one sample sequenced in a study. A single record per CDR3 protein comes from TCRdb applying MiXCR to the RT-PCR reads. This table has more than 550,000 distinct CDR3 sequences, 14% appearing once. The sequenced sample was memory CD4+ T cells from blood. The receptor source for this set is a female donor in good health, serving as a healthy control.

This clonotype was detected a few times. The chain combines TRBV11-1 with TRBJ2-4; TRBD2 matches 8 bases. Germline CDR1 reads SGHAT; CDR2 reads FQDESV (reference sequence). This CDR3 region has 17 residues. With 3 bases clipped from V and 5 bases from J, the junction kept 12 bases outside the gene matches. CDR3 loop: CASSFQSTSGPENIQYF. DNA for the CDR3: TGTGCCAGCAGCTTTCAAAGTACTAGCGGTCCCGAAAACATTCAGTACTTC.

This clonotype has just a few counts. V is TRBV6-6 and J is TRBJ2-3; weak D call: TRBD1 (6 bases). Trimming left V 4 bases short and J 10 bases short, with 15 bases between. The CDR3 is 13 amino acids. The germline V gene has CDR1 MNHNY and CDR2 SVGAGI (reference sequence). Here the CDR3 DNA reads TGTGCCAGCAGTTCCGGGGACACCCAACCGCAGTATTTT. The encoded protein is CASSSGDTQPQYF.

This clonotype was picked up many times. CDR3: CASSLVDIQYF. The CDR3 bases are TGTGCCAGCAGCCTAGTGGACATTCAGTACTTC. This sequence joins TRBV6-6 and TRBJ2-4; D remains ambiguous. Deletions cut 6 bases from V and 8 bases from J, with 8 bases between. This CDR3 spans 11 amino acids. Germline V CDR1 and CDR2: MNHNY, SVGAGI (reference sequence).

This clonotype has a count of ten or more. The gene calls are TRBV6-6 and TRBJ2-7; 10 nucleotides line up with TRBD1. The V gene's germline CDR1 is MNHNY and CDR2 SVGAGI (reference sequence). The CDR3 extends over 14 amino acids. J gave up 4 bases and V 4 bases, and 4 bases lay outside the gene matches. CDR3 protein: CASSFGQGVYEQYF. For the CDR3, the DNA is TGTGCCAGCAGTTTTGGACAGGGGGTATACGAGCAGTACTTC.

This clonotype was seen ten or more times. J is TRBJ2-5 and V is TRBV20-1; D gene ambiguous. This CDR3 has 14 amino acids. V lost 6 bases, J lost 7 bases, and 21 bases lay in between. CDR1 DFQATT and CDR2 SNEGSKA come from the germline V gene (reference sequence). Here the CDR3 reads CSAQPGPQAGTQYF. The CDR3 coding sequence is TGCAGTGCCCAACCCGGGCCTCAGGCCGGGACCCAGTACTTC.

This chain uses TRBV10-2 with TRBJ1-1; no reliable D call. The CDR3 has 13 residues. In germline, CDR1 is WSHSY, CDR2 SAAADI. Trimming cost V 0 bases and J 0 bases, with 2 bases left between them. The chain's CDR3 is CASSESMNTEAFF. For the CDR3, the DNA is TGCGCCAGCAGTGAGTCTATGAACACTGAAGCTTTCTTT.

This clonotype was counted only a few times. The V and J genes are TRBV12-3 or TRBV12-4 and TRBJ2-2; TRBD2 is a possible D gene (5 bases). The V end lost 2 bases, the J end lost 6 bases, and 13 bases lay between the germline ends. CDR3 size: 15 residues. As DNA, the CDR3 is TGTGCCAGCAGTTTATCCGGGAAAGACGCCGGGGAGCTGTTTTTT. It encodes CASSLSGKDAGELFF.

There are many counts of this clonotype. The rearrangement joins TRBV6-2 or TRBV6-3 to TRBJ2-3, with TRBD2 identical over 13 bases. With V trimmed by 4 bases and J by 6 bases, 13 bases remained unmatched. Germline-derived CDR1 and CDR2 are MNHEY and SVGEGT. CDR3 length equals 18 residues. CDR3 in DNA: TGTGCCAGCAGTTGGCGGACTAGCGGGAGCCCAACCGGCGATACGCAGTATTTT. This gives the protein CASSWRTSGSPTGDTQYF.

The rearrangement uses TRBV12-3 or TRBV12-4 and TRBJ2-1; D uncertain. Trimming took off 6 bases at V and 7 bases at J, with 13 bases between the two ends. The CDR3 has 13 amino acids. This CDR3 reads CASRQRWRNEQFF. The DNA of the CDR3 is TGTGCCAGCAGGCAAAGGTGGCGAAATGAGCAGTTCTTC.

Many counts were recorded for this clonotype. This chain uses TRBV6-4 with TRBJ2-3; 9 bases line up with TRBD1. Looked up from germline, CDR1 is MRHNA and CDR2 is SNTAGT. The trim removed 6 bases at V and 0 bases at J, leaving 4 bases unmatched. The CDR3 runs 15 residues. The CDR3 here is CASSRTGASTDTQYF. CDR3 nucleotide sequence: TGTGCCAGCAGCCGGACAGGGGCCAGCACAGATACGCAGTATTTT.

The chain has TRBV5-1 and TRBJ2-3, with 9 bases aligning to TRBD2. The CDR3 totals 16 residues. Per germline, CDR1 SGHRS and CDR2 YFSETQ. V was pared by 0 bases and J by 6 bases, with 8 bases of the junction left unmatched. The CDR3 protein is CASSLDGGRAGDTQYF. The CDR3 DNA reads as TGCGCCAGCAGCTTGGACGGCGGGAGGGCCGGGGATACGCAGTATTTT.

This clonotype was counted at least ten times. This chain uses TRBV5-1 with TRBJ2-7; a weak D match, TRBD2 (5 bases). V lost 0 bases, J lost 4 bases, and 11 bases lay in between. CDR1 is SGHRS, CDR2 YFSETQ, per germline. CDR3 length: 14 amino acids. CDR3 protein: CASSLDGSGYEQYF. Written as DNA, the CDR3 is TGCGCCAGCAGCTTGGACGGAAGCGGTTACGAGCAGTACTTC.

This clonotype was seen many times. One junction end does not reproduce the germline sequence, and a read error may be involved. V gene TRBV20-1 combines with J gene TRBJ2-5; D is perhaps TRBD1 (6 bases). The CDR3 contains 14 residues. CDR1 is DFQATT, CDR2 SNEGSKA, per germline (reference sequence). The CDR3 sequence: CSANSPNREATLDF. The CDR3 DNA is TGCAGTGCCAACTCCCCCAACAGGGAAGCGACCCTGGACTTC.

The rearrangement links TRBV7-3 to TRBJ1-2; 9 bases agree with TRBD1. Germline CDR1 is SGHTA and CDR2 is FQGTGA. This CDR3 has 15 amino acids. The V segment lost 3 bases and the J segment 2 bases; nucleotides outside the gene matches: 4. The CDR3, as DNA: TGTGCCAGCAGCTTTTTGACAGGGGGGAACTATGGCTACACCTTC. It codes for CASSFLTGGNYGYTF.

This rearrangement joins TRBV7-8 to TRBJ1-1; D unclear. V was shortened by 1 base and J by 7 bases, with 10 bases between the two germline ends. The CDR3 extends over 13 amino acids. CDR1 and CDR2 (germline): SGHVS, FQNEAQ. The CDR3 DNA sequence: TGTGCCAGCAGCTTAGATAGGGTCAATGAAGCTTTCTTT. Amino acid sequence: CASSLDRVNEAFF. Looking up the rest from reference TRBV7-8 and TRBJ1-1 gives the full variable domain: GAGVSQSPRYKVAKRGQDVALRCDPISGHVSLFWYQQALGQGPEFLTYFQNEAQLDKSGLPSDRFFAERPEGSVSTLKIQRTQQEDSAVYLCASSLDRVNEAFFGQGTRLTVV.

This chain connects TRBV27 to TRBJ2-6; TRBD1 aligns across 8 bases. This CDR3 region has 15 residues. J gave up 2 bases and V 4 bases, and 1 base lay outside the gene matches. Germline values: CDR1 MNHEY, CDR2 SMNVEV (reference sequence). CDR3: CASSSRGPGANVLTF. The CDR3, as DNA: TGTGCCAGCAGTTCCAGGGGGCCTGGGGCCAACGTCCTGACTTTC.

This clonotype has a count of ten or more. The chain joins TRBV20-1 to TRBJ2-7; 7 bases are a match to TRBD2. Germline-derived CDR1 and CDR2 are DFQATT and SNEGSKA (reference sequence). V was pared by 2 bases and J by 0 bases, with 7 bases of the junction left unmatched. This CDR3 contains 15 residues. DNA of the CDR3: TGCAGTGCTAGAAGCAGCGGGACCCTCTCCTACGAGCAGTACTTC. Translated: CSARSSGTLSYEQYF.

This clonotype has ten or more counts. The genes are TRBV6-5 and TRBJ2-1; 8 bases are shared with TRBD2. This CDR3 has 16 residues. The J segment lost 7 bases and the V segment lost 0 bases, leaving 8 bases of the junction unmatched. Germline assignment: CDR1 MNHEY and CDR2 SVGAGI. The CDR3: CASSYSQGTRKNEQFF. The CDR3 bases are TGTGCCAGCAGTTACTCCCAAGGGACTAGAAAAAATGAGCAGTTCTTC.

This chain uses TRBV6-5 with TRBJ2-3; TRBD2 aligns across 10 bases. Per the germline V gene, CDR1 is MNHEY and CDR2 is SVGAGI. Unmatched junction bases numbered 9, after V lost 7 bases and J lost 2 bases. This CDR3 has 16 residues. In DNA form, the CDR3 reads TGTGCCAGCACCCCCTTGAGCGGGAGGGCCACAGATACGCAGTATTTT. It codes for CASTPLSGRATDTQYF.

This clonotype showed up just a few times. The chain links TRBV5-5 to TRBJ1-1; no definite D call. Germline values: CDR1 SGHKS, CDR2 YYEKEE (reference sequence). The V and J ends lost 0 bases and 1 base respectively, with 10 bases between them. The CDR3 has 15 amino acids. CDR3 bases: TGTGCCAGCAGCTTGGCCGCACAAGCGAACACTGAAGCTTTCTTT. Amino acid sequence: CASSLAAQANTEAFF.

The V and J genes are TRBV18 and TRBJ2-1; TRBD2 is a possible D gene (5 bases). V lost 6 bases, J lost 5 bases, and 8 bases lay in between. CDR3 length: 12 residues. In germline, CDR1 is KGHSH, CDR2 LQKENI. The CDR3 DNA reads TGTGCCAGCTCGGGGAGCCACAATGAGCAGTTCTTC. This encodes CASSGSHNEQFF. The full variable domain, with the rest looked up from reference TRBV18 and TRBJ2-1, is NAGVMQNPRHLVRRRGQEARLRCSPMKGHSHVYWYRQLPEEGLKFMVYLQKENIIDESGMPKERFSAEFPKEGPSILRIQQVVRGDSAAYFCASSGSHNEQFFGPGTRLTVL.